A selection of T cell receptor beta chains follows, all from one sample in a study of control samples from healthy donors and cancer patients. The protocol was immunoSEQ multiplex PCR, while the TCRdb copy is restricted to in-frame clones and leaves out a portion. Of 190,000 or so clones detected, 90% to 95% appear once; the ten largest clones hold more than 1.1%. Sample: blood. Receptors originate from a man between 18 and 35 years old in good health. Each CDR3 is given with its conserved first and last residue. The D gene is left open where the match is weak.

V	D	J	CDR3
TRBV5-1	-	TRBJ2-5	CASRQQETQYF
TRBV18	-	TRBJ2-5	CASSPDRQETQYF
TRBV19	-	TRBJ1-3	CASSPSTGWGNTIYF
TRBV15	-	TRBJ1-1	CATSRVENTEAFF
TRBV5-5	TRBD2	TRBJ2-5	CASSSGTSGGLYQETQYF
TRBV10-1	-	TRBJ2-2	CASSEVRRRGGELFF
TRBV6-6	TRBD1	TRBJ2-1	CAVTGTGLTEVFF
TRBV19	-	TRBJ1-1	CASSGPGGTEAFF
TRBV6-1	-	TRBJ1-4	CASSEASGHPLAKTFF
TRBV4-1	TRBD1	TRBJ1-4	CASSFRQGASEKLFF
TRBV5-6	TRBD1	TRBJ2-2	CASSLGQGNTGELFF
TRBV6-5	TRBD1	TRBJ1-2	CASLGQAPASDGYTF
TRBV10-3	-	TRBJ2-7	CAISGPLGYEQYF
TRBV3-1/TRBV3-2	TRBD2	TRBJ2-1	CASSPSGGTYNEQFF
TRBV10-3	-	TRBJ1-1	CAISVRDRNTEAFF